One and the same sample provided the 2 T cell receptor beta chains below, sequenced in a study of blood T cell repertoires in COVID-19. The method was immunoSEQ multiplex PCR; TCRdb's version includes in-frame clones alone and lacks a portion of them. The sample consists of some 520,000 clones, approximately 92% of them appearing once. Sequencing input: peripheral blood. The receptors here all came from a man younger than 30 with COVID-19, enrolled during active disease.

The CDR3 loop is CASSEGQGSHYGYTF. CDR3 DNA sequence: TGTGCCAGCAGTGAAGGTCAGGGCTCCCACTATGGCTACACCTTC. J is TRBJ1-2 and V is TRBV6-1, with a possible D match to TRBD1 (5 bases). The CDR3 has 15 amino acids. Germline loops: CDR1 MNHNS, CDR2 SASEGT. Trimming removed 1 base at V and 3 bases at J, with 12 bases between.

The chain links TRBV9 to TRBJ1-1; 7 nucleotides match TRBD1. V shed 3 bases, J shed 1 base, and the junction held 9 bases outside the gene matches. CDR1 and CDR2 from the germline V gene are SGDLS and YYNGEE. The CDR3 spans 16 residues. In nucleotides, the CDR3 is TGTGCCAGCAGCGCCCGGGACAGCAAATCGAACACTGAAGCTTTCTTT. Translation gives CASSARDSKSNTEAFF.